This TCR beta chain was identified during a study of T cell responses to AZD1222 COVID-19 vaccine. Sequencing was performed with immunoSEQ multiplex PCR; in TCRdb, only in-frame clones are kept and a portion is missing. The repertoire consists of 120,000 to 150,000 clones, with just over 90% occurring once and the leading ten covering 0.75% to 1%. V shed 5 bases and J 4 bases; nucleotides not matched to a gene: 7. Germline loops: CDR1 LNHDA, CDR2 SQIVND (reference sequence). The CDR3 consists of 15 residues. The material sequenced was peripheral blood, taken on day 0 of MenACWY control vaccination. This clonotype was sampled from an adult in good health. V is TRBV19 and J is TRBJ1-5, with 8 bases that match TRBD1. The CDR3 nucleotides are TGTGCCAGTAGTGCCCGGACAGGGCTAAATCAGCCCCAGCATTTT. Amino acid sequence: CASSARTGLNQPQHF.